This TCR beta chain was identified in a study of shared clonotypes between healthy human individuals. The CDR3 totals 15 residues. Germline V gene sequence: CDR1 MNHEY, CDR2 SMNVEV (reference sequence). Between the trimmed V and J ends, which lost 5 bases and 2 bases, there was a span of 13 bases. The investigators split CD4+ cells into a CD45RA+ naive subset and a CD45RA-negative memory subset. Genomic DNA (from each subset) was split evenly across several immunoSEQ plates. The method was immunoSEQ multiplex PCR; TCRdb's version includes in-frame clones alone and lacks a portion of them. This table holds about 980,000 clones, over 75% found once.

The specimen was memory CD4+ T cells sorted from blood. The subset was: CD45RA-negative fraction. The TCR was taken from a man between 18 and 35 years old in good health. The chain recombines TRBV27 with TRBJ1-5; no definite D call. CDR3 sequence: CASSADGPRNQPQHF. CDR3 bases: TGTGCCAGCAGTGCCGACGGGCCCCGCAATCAGCCCCAGCATTTT.